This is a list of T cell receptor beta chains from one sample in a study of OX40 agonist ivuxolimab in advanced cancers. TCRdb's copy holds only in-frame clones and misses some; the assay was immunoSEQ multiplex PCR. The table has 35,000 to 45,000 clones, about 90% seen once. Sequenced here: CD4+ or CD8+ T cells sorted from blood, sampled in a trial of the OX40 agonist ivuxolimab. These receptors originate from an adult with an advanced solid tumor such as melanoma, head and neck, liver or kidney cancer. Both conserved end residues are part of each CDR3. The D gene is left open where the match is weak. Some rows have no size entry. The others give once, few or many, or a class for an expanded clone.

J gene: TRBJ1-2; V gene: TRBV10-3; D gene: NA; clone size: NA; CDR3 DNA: TGTGCCATCAGTGAGGGGCCAGGGGTATATGGCTACACCTTC; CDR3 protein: CAISEGPGVYGYTF
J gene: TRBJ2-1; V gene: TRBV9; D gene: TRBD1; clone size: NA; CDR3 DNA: TGTGCCAGCGGGGGACAGGGGGGAACGTTCTTC; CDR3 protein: CASGGQGGTFF
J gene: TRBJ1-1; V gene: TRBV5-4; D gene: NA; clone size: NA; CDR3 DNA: TGTGCCAGCAGCTGGCAGGGAGGAGCGACTGAAGCTTTCTTT; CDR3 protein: CASSWQGGATEAFF
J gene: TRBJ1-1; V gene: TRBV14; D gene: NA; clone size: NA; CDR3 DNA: TGTGCCAGCAGCCAAGACTGGGGTGGGGACACTGAAGCTTTCTTT; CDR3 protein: CASSQDWGGDTEAFF
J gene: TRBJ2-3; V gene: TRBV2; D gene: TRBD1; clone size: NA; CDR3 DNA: TGTGCCAGCAGTGAGAGGACCTTTACAGGGGGGAGCACAGATACGCAGTATTTT; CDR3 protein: CASSERTFTGGSTDTQYF
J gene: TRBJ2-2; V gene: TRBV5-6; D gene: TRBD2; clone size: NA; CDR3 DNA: TGTGCCAGCAGCTGGGAGGGCGGGGAGCTGTTTTTT; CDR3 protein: CASSWEGGELFF
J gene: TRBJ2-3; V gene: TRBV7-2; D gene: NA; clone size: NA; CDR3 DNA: TGTGCCAGCAGCCCGCCGAAATCTAAGGGTGATACGCAGTATTTT; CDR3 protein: CASSPPKSKGDTQYF
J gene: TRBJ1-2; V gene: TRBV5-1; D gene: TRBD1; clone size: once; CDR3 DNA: TGCGCCAGCAGCTGGGAACCGGGACAGGGGATGTATGGCTACACCTTC; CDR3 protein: CASSWEPGQGMYGYTF
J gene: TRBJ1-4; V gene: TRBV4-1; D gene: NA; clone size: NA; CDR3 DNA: TGCGCCAGCAGCCATATACCGCCAGGTCCCACCTTTAATGAAAAACTGTTTTTT; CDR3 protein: CASSHIPPGPTFNEKLFF
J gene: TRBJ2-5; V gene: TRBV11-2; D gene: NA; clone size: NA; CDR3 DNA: TGTGCCAGCAGCTTAGCTGCGGGCCCCGGACCAACAAAGACCCAGTACTTC; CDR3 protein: CASSLAAGPGPTKTQYF
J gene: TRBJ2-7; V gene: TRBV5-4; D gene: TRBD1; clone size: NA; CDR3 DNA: TGTGCCAGCAGCTCGGGACAGTCCTACGAGCAGTACTTC; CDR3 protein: CASSSGQSYEQYF
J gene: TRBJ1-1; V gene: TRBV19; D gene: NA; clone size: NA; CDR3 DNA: TGTGCCAGTACCCGGGACGGCTGGGGGAACACTGAAGCTTTCTTT; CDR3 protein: CASTRDGWGNTEAFF
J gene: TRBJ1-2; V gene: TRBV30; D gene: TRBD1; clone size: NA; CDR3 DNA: TGTGCCTGGACGACAGGGGGCCACTATGGCTACACCTTC; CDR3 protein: CAWTTGGHYGYTF
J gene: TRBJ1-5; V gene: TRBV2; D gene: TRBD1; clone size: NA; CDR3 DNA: TGTGCCAGCAGTGAGGGGACAGGGGTCCAGCCCCAGCATTTT; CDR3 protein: CASSEGTGVQPQHF
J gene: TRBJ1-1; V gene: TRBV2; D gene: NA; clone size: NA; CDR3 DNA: TGTGCCAGCAGTAGGGGGATAAACACTGAAGCTTTCTTT; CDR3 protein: CASSRGINTEAFF
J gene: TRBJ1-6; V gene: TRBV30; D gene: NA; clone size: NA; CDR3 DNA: TGTGCCTGGAGTGTAAGGGTAGGAAATTCACCCCTCCACTTT; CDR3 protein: CAWSVRVGNSPLHF
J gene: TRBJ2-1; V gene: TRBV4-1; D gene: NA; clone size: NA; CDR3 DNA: TGCGCCAGCAGCCAAGCGGAGGGTTGGGGTTACAATGAGCAGTTCTTC; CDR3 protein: CASSQAEGWGYNEQFF
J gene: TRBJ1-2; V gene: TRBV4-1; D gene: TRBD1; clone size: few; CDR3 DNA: TGCGCCAGCAGCCAAGTCTCGACAGGGGGTGGATATGGCTACACCTTC; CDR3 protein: CASSQVSTGGGYGYTF
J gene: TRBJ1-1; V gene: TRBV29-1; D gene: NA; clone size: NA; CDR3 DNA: TGCAGCGTTGAGAAGGTAGTTGAAGCTTTCTTT; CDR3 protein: CSVEKVVEAFF
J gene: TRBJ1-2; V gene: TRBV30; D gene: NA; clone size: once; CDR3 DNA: TGTGCCTGGAGGGACACGGACTATGGCTACACCTTC; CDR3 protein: CAWRDTDYGYTF
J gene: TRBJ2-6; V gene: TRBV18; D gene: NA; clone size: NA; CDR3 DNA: TGTGCCAGCTCACCATTTCGGGCAGGGAGGACTGGGGCCAACGTCCTGACTTTC; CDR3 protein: CASSPFRAGRTGANVLTF
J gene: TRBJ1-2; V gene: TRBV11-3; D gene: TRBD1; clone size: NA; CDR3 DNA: TGTGCCAGCAGCCCGAGTTGGACAGGGAGTCCCCTAACTTATGGCTACACCTTC; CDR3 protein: CASSPSWTGSPLTYGYTF
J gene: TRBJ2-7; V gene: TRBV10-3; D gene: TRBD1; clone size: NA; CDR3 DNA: TGTGCCATCAGTGGACAGGGGGCACCCTACGAGCAGTACTTC; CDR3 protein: CAISGQGAPYEQYF
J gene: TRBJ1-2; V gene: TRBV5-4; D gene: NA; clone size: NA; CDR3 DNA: TGTGCCAGCAGCTTGGCCGGGGACAAGAGCTACACCTTC; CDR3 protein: CASSLAGDKSYTF
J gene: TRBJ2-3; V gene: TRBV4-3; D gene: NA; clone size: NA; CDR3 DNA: TGCGCCAGCAGCCGTACTACAGGGAATACGCAGTATTTT; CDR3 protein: CASSRTTGNTQYF